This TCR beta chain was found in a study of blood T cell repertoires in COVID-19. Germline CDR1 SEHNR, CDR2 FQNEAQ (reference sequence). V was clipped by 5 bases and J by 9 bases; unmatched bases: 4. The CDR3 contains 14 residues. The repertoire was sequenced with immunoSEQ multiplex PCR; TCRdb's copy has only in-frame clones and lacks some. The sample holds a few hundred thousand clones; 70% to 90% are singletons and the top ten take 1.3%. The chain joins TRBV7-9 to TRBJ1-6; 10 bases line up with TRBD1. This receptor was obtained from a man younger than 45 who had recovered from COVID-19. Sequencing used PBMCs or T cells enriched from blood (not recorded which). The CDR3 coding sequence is TGTGCCAGCAGCATCGGGACAGGGGTTTCACCCCTCCACTTT. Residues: CASSIGTGVSPLHF.